This T cell receptor beta chain was identified in a study of regulatory T cells in long-lasting Graves disease. Findings and limits, study-wide: Persistent disease exhibited a predilection for TRBV28, TRBJ1-2 and TRBJ2-5.

V was clipped by 0 bases and J by 0 bases, with 15 bases between them. The V gene's germline CDR1 is SGDLS and CDR2 YYNGEE. This CDR3 is 17 amino acids long. HTBI primers from iRepertoire and Arm-PCR of CDR3 regions yielded the TCR beta libraries. Via MiXCR, TCRdb re-called the multiplex PCR reads, giving one row per CDR3 protein. The table lists 440,000 or so distinct CDR3 sequences, approximately 15% of them singletons. This clonotype has only a few counts. The antigen remains undetermined. Time point reported: newly diagnosed GD, antithyroid drugs for less than 3 months. PBMCs provided the RNA from which the TCR library was made. The same sample was also studied in work on T cells in Graves' hyperthyroidism and ophthalmopathy. That publication notes: A first-round RT-PCR of the TCR CDR3 used the HTBI primer set. Researchers found most expanded thyroid clonotypes above 0.001 in blood as well.

V and J are TRBV9 and TRBJ1-1; TRBD1 is a possible D gene (6 bases). The input for sequencing was peripheral blood mononuclear cells (PBMCs), taken at new diagnosis, from a patient treated with antithyroid drugs. The sequence derives from a woman younger than 45 with Graves disease. CDR3 amino acids: CASSVDTGYGVNTEAFF. Here the CDR3 DNA reads TGTGCCAGCAGCGTAGATACAGGGTATGGAGTGAACACTGAAGCTTTCTTT.